A selection of T cell receptor beta chains follows, all from one sample in a study of graft-versus-host responses after intestinal transplantation. The data were produced by immunoSEQ multiplex PCR, yet TCRdb's version contains in-frame clones alone and is incomplete. In the table there are 77,000 or so clones, around 92% of which are singletons. The source was PBMCs, collected 98 days after intestinal transplantation. Receptors were obtained from a human patient who received an intestinal transplant, so some T cells may come from the graft donor. Each CDR3 is given with its conserved first and last residue. Each record gives: clone size, J gene, V gene, D gene, CDR3 protein, CDR3 DNA. A D gene is named only where the DNA matches it firmly. Rows may omit the clone size; those that give it use once, few, many or a size class.

>.|TRBJ2-3|TRBV4-2|TRBD2
CASSQSTSGGAGGTQYF
TGTGCCAGCAGCCAATCTACTAGCGGGGGGGCCGGAGGTACGCAGTATTTT
>once|TRBJ2-1|TRBV19|.
CASSMRFSYNEQFF
TGTGCCAGTAGTATGAGATTCTCCTACAATGAGCAGTTCTTC
>.|TRBJ2-3|TRBV18|TRBD1
CASSPGAGGADTQYF
TGTGCCAGCTCACCCGGGGCAGGGGGAGCAGATACGCAGTATTTT
>.|TRBJ1-3|TRBV7-9|TRBD1
CASSQRTGAGNTIYF
TGTGCCAGCAGCCAACGGACAGGGGCTGGAAACACCATATATTTT
>once|TRBJ2-1|TRBV5-4|.
CASSLGVPPNEQFF
TGTGCCAGCAGCCTTGGAGTACCCCCAAATGAGCAGTTCTTC
>.|TRBJ1-3|TRBV12-5|TRBD1
CASGHGQARRNTIYF
TGTGCTAGTGGCCACGGACAGGCCAGGAGAAACACCATATATTTT
>.|TRBJ2-3|TRBV9|TRBD2
CASSAVAGTGDTQYF
TGTGCCAGCAGTGCCGTAGCGGGGACCGGAGATACGCAGTATTTT
>.|TRBJ2-7|TRBV2|.
CASSELPSSYEQYF
TGTGCCAGCAGTGAACTACCGAGCTCCTACGAGCAGTACTTC
>.|TRBJ2-1|TRBV27|.
CASSFFGNEQFF
TGTGCCAGCAGTTTTTTCGGCAATGAGCAGTTCTTC
>.|TRBJ2-2|TRBV6-1|.
CASSEEVGGHGELFF
TGTGCCAGCAGTGAAGAGGTGGGAGGTCACGGGGAGCTGTTTTTT
>.|TRBJ2-5|TRBV9|.
CASSPPRETQYF
TGTGCCAGCAGCCCCCCCAGGGAGACCCAGTACTTC
>.|TRBJ2-7|TRBV6-6|.
CASSYSGESYEQYF
TGTGCCAGCAGTTACTCGGGGGAAAGCTACGAGCAGTACTTC
>.|TRBJ2-1|TRBV5-6|.
CASSPAEGLTTEQFF
TGTGCCAGCAGCCCCGCGGAGGGGCTTACTACTGAGCAGTTCTTC
>.|TRBJ1-5|TRBV7-5|.
CVRSRKTGNQPQHF
TGTGTCAGAAGCCGTAAGACAGGCAATCAGCCCCAGCATTTT
>.|TRBJ2-7|TRBV6-5|.
CASSPLGFETHEQYF
TGTGCCAGCAGCCCATTGGGATTTGAGACCCACGAGCAGTACTTC
>.|TRBJ2-5|TRBV4-2|.
CASSQDYQETQYF
TGTGCCAGCAGCCAGGACTATCAAGAGACCCAGTACTTC
>.|TRBJ1-1|TRBV9|.
CASSVVSGATEAFF
TGTGCCAGCAGCGTAGTATCAGGGGCCACTGAAGCTTTCTTT
>.|TRBJ1-1|TRBV29-1|TRBD1
CSGRQGTNTEAFF
TGCAGCGGACGACAGGGGACTAACACTGAAGCTTTCTTT
>.|TRBJ2-3|TRBV11-2|.
CASSTGLGTDTQYF
TGTGCCAGCAGCACAGGGTTAGGCACAGATACGCAGTATTTT
>.|TRBJ2-7|TRBV11-1|.
CASSLGSAHGGSYEQYF
TGTGCCAGCAGCTTAGGTTCGGCCCACGGAGGGTCCTACGAGCAGTACTTC
>.|TRBJ2-1|TRBV7-9|TRBD2
CASSFSGLAGGSYNEQFF
TGTGCCAGCAGCTTCTCGGGACTAGCGGGAGGTTCCTACAATGAGCAGTTCTTC
>.|TRBJ2-3|TRBV15|.
CATSRNPSGVDTQYF
TGTGCCACCAGCAGAAATCCCTCAGGGGTCGATACGCAGTATTTT
>.|TRBJ2-3|TRBV11-1|.
CASSLGSRVRSDTQYF
TGTGCCAGCAGCTTAGGGTCTCGGGTTCGCTCGGATACGCAGTATTTT
>once|TRBJ2-5|TRBV14|.
CASSQGPQETQYF
TGTGCCAGCAGCCAAGGCCCGCAAGAGACCCAGTACTTC
>.|TRBJ2-3|TRBV11-2|.
CASSWTDGRLATQYF
TGTGCCAGCAGCTGGACGGACGGACGGCTAGCTACGCAGTATTTT
>.|TRBJ1-2|TRBV6-1|.
CASSEWDADYGYTF
TGTGCCAGCAGTGAATGGGACGCGGACTATGGCTACACCTTC
>.|TRBJ2-1|TRBV29-1|.
CSVERNNEQFF
TGCAGCGTTGAAAGGAACAATGAGCAGTTCTTC
>once|TRBJ2-3|TRBV9|TRBD2
CASSVEGTSGWGTDTQYF
TGTGCCAGCAGCGTAGAGGGGACTAGCGGTTGGGGGACAGATACGCAGTATTTT